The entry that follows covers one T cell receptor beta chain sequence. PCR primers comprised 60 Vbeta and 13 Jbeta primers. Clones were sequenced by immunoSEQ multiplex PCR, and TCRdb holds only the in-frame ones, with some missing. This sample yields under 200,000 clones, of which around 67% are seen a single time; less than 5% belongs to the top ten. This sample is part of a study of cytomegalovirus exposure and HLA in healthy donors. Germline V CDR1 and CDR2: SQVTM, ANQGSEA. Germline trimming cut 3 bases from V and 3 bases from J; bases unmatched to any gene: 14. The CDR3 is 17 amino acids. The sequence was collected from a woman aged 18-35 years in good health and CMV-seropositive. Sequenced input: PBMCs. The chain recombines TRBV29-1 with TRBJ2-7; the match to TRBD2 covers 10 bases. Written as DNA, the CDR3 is TGCAGCGTTGACTCCGGAGAGGGGGTAGCGGGAGGCTACGAGCAGTACTTC. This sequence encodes CSVDSGEGVAGGYEQYF.